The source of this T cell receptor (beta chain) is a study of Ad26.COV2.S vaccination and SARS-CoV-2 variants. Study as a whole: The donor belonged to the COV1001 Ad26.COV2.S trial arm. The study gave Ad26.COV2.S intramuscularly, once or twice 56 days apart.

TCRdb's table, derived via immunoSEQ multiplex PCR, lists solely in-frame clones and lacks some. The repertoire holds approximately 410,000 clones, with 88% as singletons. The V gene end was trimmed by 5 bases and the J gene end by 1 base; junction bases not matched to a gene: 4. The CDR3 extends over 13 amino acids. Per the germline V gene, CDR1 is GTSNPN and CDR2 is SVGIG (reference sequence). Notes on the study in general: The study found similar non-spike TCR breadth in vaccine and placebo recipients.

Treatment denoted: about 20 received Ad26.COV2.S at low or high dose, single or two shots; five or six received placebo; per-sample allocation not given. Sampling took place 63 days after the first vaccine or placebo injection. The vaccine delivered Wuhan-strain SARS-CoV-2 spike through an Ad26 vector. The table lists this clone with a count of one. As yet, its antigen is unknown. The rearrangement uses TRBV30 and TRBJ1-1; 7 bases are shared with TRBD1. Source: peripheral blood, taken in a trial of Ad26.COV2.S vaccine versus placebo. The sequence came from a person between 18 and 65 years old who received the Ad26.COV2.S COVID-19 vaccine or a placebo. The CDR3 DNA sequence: TGTGCCTGGGGCCGACAGGGGAACACTGAAGCTTTCTTT. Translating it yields CAWGRQGNTEAFF.